This T cell receptor beta chain was found in a study of T cell repertoires in cytomegalovirus infection. Study as a whole: CMV epitopes in the study were HLA-C-restricted (recently identified) and HLA-B-restricted (well studied). Indicated by public TCR beta signatures were CMV infection and matching HLA type.

TCRdb processed the reads anew with MiXCR; each CDR3 protein has one entry. This table holds some 200,000 distinct CDR3 sequences, around 40% found once. Broader study findings: HLA-C-restricted TCR beta clonotypes specific for CMV led the ex vivo response.

The sample holds a few counts of this clonotype. Its target is unknown. The specimen comprised CD8+ T cells from cultured PBMCs, sampled from culture after CMV antigen stimulation. The TCR sequence derives from a human donor in good health (CMV status not recorded). Some clones in this sample may be carry-over from other donors' samples.

This CDR3 is CASSLGQFQETQYF. The CDR3 DNA follows: TGTGCCAGCAGCTTAGGACAGTTCCAAGAGACCCAGTACTTC. The genes are TRBV11-1 and TRBJ2-5; D may be TRBD1 (5 bases). V was pared by 1 base and J by 1 base, with 7 bases between. Germline V gives CDR1 SGHAT, CDR2 FQDESV (reference sequence). CDR3 length equals 14 residues.